This TCR beta chain is drawn from a study of blood T cell repertoires in COVID-19. In the study overall: The origin of the acute and convalescent COVID-19 samples was the United States, Italy and Spain. The analysed material was cDNA or gDNA that came from T cells, B-cell-depleted T cells, or PBMCs.

The CDR3 loop spans 14 amino acids. The germline V and J ends were trimmed by 7 bases and 1 base, with 14 bases remaining between them. CDR1 is SGHRS and CDR2 is YFSETQ in the germline V gene. As originally analysed: Amplification from reference gene primers served as the basis for estimated nucleated cell counts. Clones were read by immunoSEQ multiplex PCR, and TCRdb kept only the in-frame ones, dropping some. V and J calls and clone size follow that table, whereas D and trimming were derived from the DNA. Here the sample spans over 25,000 clones, about 90% being singletons. The sequence derives from a human donor with active COVID-19. The donor label of this sample is uncertain. Sequences were obtained from peripheral blood. The chain recombines TRBV5-1 with TRBJ1-1; D possibly corresponds to TRBD1 (5 bases). CDR3 DNA sequence: TGCGCCAGCGCGCCGCAGGGAGGGAACACTGAAGCTTTCTTT. Its protein is CASAPQGGNTEAFF.